The rows below give T cell receptor beta chains drawn from one sample of a study of shared clonotypes between healthy human individuals. Measured with immunoSEQ multiplex PCR; TCRdb has only the in-frame clones, and not every one. The sample carries over 2 million clones, approximately 94% recorded once. The sequencing input was naive CD8+ T cells sorted from blood. The receptors come from a man between 18 and 29 years old in good health. Each CDR3 is given with its conserved first and last residue. A D gene is named only where the DNA matches it firmly. Clone size is not always given. Where it is, it says once, few, many or a class for expanded clones.

V gene	D gene	clone size	J gene	CDR3 DNA	CDR3 protein
TRBV5-5	-	-	TRBJ2-3	TGTGCCAGCAGCCGACCCCCCACAGATACGCAGTATTTT	CASSRPPTDTQYF
TRBV19	-	once	TRBJ2-7	TGTGCCAGTAGTACCCAGGGGGGCGGCTACGAGCAGTACTTC	CASSTQGGGYEQYF
TRBV9	-	-	TRBJ1-2	TGTGCCAGCAGCCGTTACAGCGATGGCTACACCTTC	CASSRYSDGYTF
TRBV9	TRBD1	-	TRBJ2-1	TGTGCCAGCAGCGTAGGGACAGGGTGGGATGAGCAGTTCTTC	CASSVGTGWDEQFF
TRBV19	-	-	TRBJ2-7	TGTGCCAGTAGTATGTTCTATGAGTACGAGCAGTACTTC	CASSMFYEYEQYF
TRBV28	TRBD1	-	TRBJ1-2	TGTGCCAGCAGTTTAACCCCCTTCCCCACGACAGGGGGTGTAGGCTACACCTTC	CASSLTPFPTTGGVGYTF
TRBV30	TRBD2	-	TRBJ2-5	TGTGCCTGGAACCTCCCGGGACTAGCGGAGACCCAGTACTTC	CAWNLPGLAETQYF
TRBV25-1	-	-	TRBJ1-6	TGTGCCAGCAGTGAACGGGGTTCCCATCCCTCCTATAATTCACCCCTCCACTTT	CASSERGSHPSYNSPLHF
TRBV28	-	-	TRBJ2-7	TGTGCCAGCAGTTTAGCGGAATTGACAGCCTACGAGCAGTACTTC	CASSLAELTAYEQYF
TRBV27	-	-	TRBJ1-2	TGTGCCAGCAGTTTATCGGGAGGGTTAGATGGCTACACCTTC	CASSLSGGLDGYTF
TRBV18	-	few	TRBJ1-5	TGTGCCAGCTCACCAGCGGGTGGCAATCAGCCCCAGCATTTT	CASSPAGGNQPQHF
TRBV9	TRBD1	-	TRBJ2-5	TGTGCCAGCAGCGACGGACAGGGCCGGGAGACCCAGTACTTC	CASSDGQGRETQYF
TRBV5-4	TRBD2	-	TRBJ2-7	TGTGCCAGCAGCTTGGAAGGGACTAGCGACGAGCAGTACTTC	CASSLEGTSDEQYF
TRBV29-1	-	-	TRBJ2-5	TGCAGCGTTGAGACTTCCGGGACTCTCCAAGAGACCCAGTACTTC	CSVETSGTLQETQYF
TRBV6-5	TRBD2	-	TRBJ2-7	TGTGCCAGCAGTTACGGGGGGGAGGCCTACGAGCAGTACTTC	CASSYGGEAYEQYF
TRBV5-4	TRBD2	-	TRBJ2-7	TGTGCCAGCAGCTTGGGTATATCCGGACTAGCGGAATCCTACGAGCAGTACTTC	CASSLGISGLAESYEQYF
TRBV6-5	TRBD2	-	TRBJ2-1	TGTGCCAGCAGTAGCGGGGGGGCCGATGAGCAGTTCTTC	CASSSGGADEQFF
TRBV5-4	-	-	TRBJ2-7	TGTGCCAGCAGCTTGGACCTGGGTGCCTACGAGCAGTACTTC	CASSLDLGAYEQYF
TRBV5-1	-	-	TRBJ2-2	TGCGCCAGCAGCTTAGGGCCATCGAACACCGGGGAGCTGTTTTTT	CASSLGPSNTGELFF
TRBV7-8	TRBD1	-	TRBJ1-5	TGTGCCAGCAGCGGTACCGGGACAGGGCTGGGGGACAATCAGCCCCAGCATTTT	CASSGTGTGLGDNQPQHF
TRBV7-6	-	-	TRBJ1-1	TGTGCCAGCAGCTTATACAGGGAAGGGAACACTGAAGCTTTCTTT	CASSLYREGNTEAFF
TRBV5-6	-	-	TRBJ1-5	TGTGCCAGCAGCTTGAATTTGGACGTGCCCCAGCATTTT	CASSLNLDVPQHF
TRBV15	-	-	TRBJ2-3	TGTGCCACCAGCAGAGCGGTGAGCGGGCCCACAGATACGCAGTATTTT	CATSRAVSGPTDTQYF
TRBV9	-	-	TRBJ2-7	TGTGCCAGCAGCGTAGGACAGGCACCCTCCTACGAGCAGTACTTC	CASSVGQAPSYEQYF
TRBV10-1	-	-	TRBJ2-1	TGCGCCAGCAGTAAAGGCAATGAGCAGTTCTTC	CASSKGNEQFF
TRBV27	-	-	TRBJ1-2	TGTGCCAGCAGTTTCGGAGGGTGGGATGGCTACACCTTC	CASSFGGWDGYTF
TRBV25-1	-	-	TRBJ1-4	TGTGCCAGCAGTGATGCCGGGAATGAAAAACTGTTTTTT	CASSDAGNEKLFF
TRBV6-1	-	-	TRBJ2-1	TGTGCCAGCAGCGAAACGGTGGGGGGCTACAATGAGCAGTTCTTC	CASSETVGGYNEQFF
TRBV7-8	TRBD1	-	TRBJ2-6	TGTGCCAGCAGCGTCTCAGGGGGCGCTGGGGCCAACGTCCTGACTTTC	CASSVSGGAGANVLTF
TRBV5-4	-	-	TRBJ2-7	TGTGCCAGCAGCCCCCGTCTAGGGGACTCCTACGAGCAGTACTTC	CASSPRLGDSYEQYF
TRBV7-8	-	-	TRBJ1-5	TGTGCCAGCAGCTTAGTTGGAGGAGAGGGCCAGCCCCAGCATTTT	CASSLVGGEGQPQHF
TRBV4-1	TRBD1	-	TRBJ1-5	TGCGCCAGCAGCCACGGGACAGGGGTCCAGCCCCAGCATTTT	CASSHGTGVQPQHF
TRBV10-3	TRBD2	-	TRBJ2-1	TGTGCCATCAGTGATCCCGGACTAGCCAATGAGCAGTTCTTC	CAISDPGLANEQFF
TRBV7-8	TRBD2	-	TRBJ2-7	TGTGCCAGCAGCACCCACCTTAGCGGGGGGTCGACCTACGAGCAGTACTTC	CASSTHLSGGSTYEQYF
TRBV27	TRBD2	-	TRBJ2-3	TGTGCCAGCTGTTCCATCCCGGGACTAGAGAGAACAGATACGCAGTATTTT	CASCSIPGLERTDTQYF
TRBV6-5	-	-	TRBJ2-2	TGTGCCAGCAGTTACTCGGAGGGTCGACCCGGGGAGCTGTTTTTT	CASSYSEGRPGELFF
TRBV4-1	-	once	TRBJ1-4	TGCGCCAGCAGCCAAGTCTGGTCAACTAATGAAAAACTGTTTTTT	CASSQVWSTNEKLFF